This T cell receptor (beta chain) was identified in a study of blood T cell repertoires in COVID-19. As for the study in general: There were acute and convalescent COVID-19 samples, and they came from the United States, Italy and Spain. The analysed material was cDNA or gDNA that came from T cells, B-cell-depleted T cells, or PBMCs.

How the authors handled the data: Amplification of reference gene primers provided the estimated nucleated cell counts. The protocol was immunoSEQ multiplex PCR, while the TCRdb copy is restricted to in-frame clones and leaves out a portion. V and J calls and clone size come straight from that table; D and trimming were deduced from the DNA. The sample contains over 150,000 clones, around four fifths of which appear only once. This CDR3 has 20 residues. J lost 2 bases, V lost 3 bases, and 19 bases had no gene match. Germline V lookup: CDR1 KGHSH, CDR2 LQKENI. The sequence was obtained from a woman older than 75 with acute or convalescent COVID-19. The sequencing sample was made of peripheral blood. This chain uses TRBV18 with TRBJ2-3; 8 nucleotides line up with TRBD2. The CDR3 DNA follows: TGTGCCAGCTCACCGGTCCCTATCGCCACTAGCGGACCCCACACAGATACGCAGTATTTT. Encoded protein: CASSPVPIATSGPHTDTQYF.